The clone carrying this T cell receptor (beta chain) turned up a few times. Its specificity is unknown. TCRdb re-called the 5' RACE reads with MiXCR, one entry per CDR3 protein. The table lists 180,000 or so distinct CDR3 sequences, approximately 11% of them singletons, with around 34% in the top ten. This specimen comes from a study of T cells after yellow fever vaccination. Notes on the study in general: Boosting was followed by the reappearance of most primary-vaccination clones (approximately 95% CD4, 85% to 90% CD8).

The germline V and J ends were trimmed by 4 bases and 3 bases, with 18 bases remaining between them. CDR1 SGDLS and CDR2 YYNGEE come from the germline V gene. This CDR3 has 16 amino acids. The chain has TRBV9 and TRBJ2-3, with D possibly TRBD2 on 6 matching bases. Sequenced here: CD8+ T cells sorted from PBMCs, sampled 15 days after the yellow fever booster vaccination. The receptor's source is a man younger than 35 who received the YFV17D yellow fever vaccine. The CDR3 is CASSQSGVGGTDTQYF. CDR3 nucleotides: TGTGCCAGCAGCCAGAGTGGGGTCGGAGGGACAGATACGCAGTATTTT. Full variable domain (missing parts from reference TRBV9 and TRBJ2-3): DSGVTQTPKHLITATGQRVTLRCSPRSGDLSVYWYQQSLDQGLQFLIQYYNGEERAKGNILERFSAQQFPDLHSELNLSSLELGDSALYFCASSQSGVGGTDTQYFGPGTRLTVL.